The clone carrying this T cell receptor beta chain was counted a few times. Trimming cost V 2 bases and J 2 bases, with 9 bases left between them. The CDR3 consists of 14 residues. Looked up from germline, CDR1 is MNHEY and CDR2 is SVGEGT. This record belongs to a study of identical twins. TCRdb used MiXCR to reprocess the 5' RACE reads, holding one entry per CDR3 protein. The sample has approximately 630,000 distinct CDR3 sequences, about 7.6% seen once. Another study also made use of these data, one on yellow fever vaccine responses in identical twins.

The sample was PBMCs. This TCR came from a woman between 18 and 30 years old in good health. This chain links TRBV6-2 or TRBV6-3 with TRBJ2-5; D is unclear. In DNA, the CDR3 is TGTGCCAGCAGTTACAGTCCTAGGCAAGAGACCCAGTACTTC. Translation: CASSYSPRQETQYF.